This T cell receptor (beta chain) was recovered during a study of cytomegalovirus exposure and HLA in healthy donors. On the study more broadly: Out of approximately 170 million T cells, an earlier analysis found 117 million unique TCR beta sequences in total. The early release's HLA-typed donors yielded 65 million to 85 million unique TCRs. Overall study results and limits: Among TCR beta chains, those listed as cytomegalovirus-associated numbered about 160.

In its sample, this clone was seen a few times. Its antigen is currently unknown. This CDR3 spans 14 amino acids. CDR1 is MNHNY and CDR2 is SVGAGI in the germline V gene (reference sequence). Trimming stripped 2 bases from V and 3 bases from J, with 10 bases between. 60 Vbeta and 13 Jbeta primers were used in PCR. This table comes from immunoSEQ multiplex PCR, and its TCRdb copy is limited to in-frame clones, with some not included. The sample yields 100,000 to 150,000 clones, around 72% seen once. The V call is TRBV6-6, the J call TRBJ1-1; weak D call: TRBD1 (5 bases). The sample comprised PBMCs. This clonotype originated in a human donor in good health. The CDR3 reads CASSYGSGYTEAFF. CDR3 nucleotide sequence: TGTGCCAGCAGTTACGGCTCAGGGTACACTGAAGCTTTCTTT.